This paragraph reports one T cell receptor (beta chain). Antigen unknown. CD45RO-negative cells were positively selected for CCR7, leaving out terminally differentiated effector memory CD45RA+ cells. This record belongs to a study of shared clonotypes between healthy human individuals. Study-level information: The people who gave samples were two women and three men aged 18 to 49. CD8 memory received one plate per donor, CD8 naive two, CD4 memory three and CD4 naive three.

V dropped 1 base and J dropped 4 bases, with 17 bases sitting between them. The CDR3 is made up of 16 amino acids. Germline CDR1 reads MGHRA; CDR2 reads YSYEKL. Study-wide points: Naive CD4 clonotypes were shared across a handful of donors at 4.5% to 6.5%.

This was a deep-level run. The data were produced by immunoSEQ multiplex PCR, yet TCRdb's version contains in-frame clones alone and is incomplete. This table has hundreds of thousands of clones, 80% to 95% appearing once. Specimen: naive CD8+ T cells sorted from blood. This rearrangement joins TRBV4-1 to TRBJ2-7, with D perhaps TRBD1 or TRBD2 (6 bases each). This TCR came from a man aged 25 to 40 in good health. The CDR3, as DNA: TGCGCCAGCAGCCAAGTTACACAGGGACTTAGATACGAGCAGTACTTC. Translated, it gives CASSQVTQGLRYEQYF.